The entry below gives a single T cell receptor beta chain sequence along with its context. This clonotype was recorded at least ten times. Its antigen has not been determined. No per-base quality is available; no much larger clone lies one base away. Based on the germline V gene, the CDR1 and CDR2 sequences are MNHEY and SVGAGI. The CDR3 has 18 amino acids, counting the end cysteine and phenylalanine. The entry retains the CDR3 DNA only, 54 bases that are in frame from base 1. Here V drops 0 bases and J drops 5 bases, and the junction holds 11 bases not matched to any gene. This sample was taken from a study of identical twins listed by TCRdb under 2016. In the study overall: To test whether fetal clonotypes persist, the study used deep sequencing on TCR alpha and beta repertoires from monozygotic twins, unrelated adults of various ages, and cord blood. Replicate twin experiments were performed at different times using different library preparation protocols to rule out contamination. Study-level results and caveats: Out-of-frame TCR alpha sequences shared between twins showed an excess of low generation-probability sequences compared with coincidental sharing between unrelated individuals. Recombination models systematically underestimated out-of-frame TCR alpha sharing in monozygotic twins but agreed with sharing between unrelated individuals. In beta out-of-frame sequences, excess twin sharing was weaker, because having fewer shared sequences lowered the signal-to-noise ratio. Zero-insertion analyses could be partly confounded by invariant T cells such as MAIT and iNKT, although diverse VJ usage argued against such confounding for most clonotypes. Conclusions relied on cross-sectional statistical analysis, since the same donors could not be followed over many years. Fewer insertions were carried by abundant cord blood beta clonotypes; a weaker similar trend was observed in young adult naive repertoires, while no such trend was observed in memory repertoires.

All donors were healthy Caucasians. Miltenyi CD45RO+ enrichment and human naive T-cell isolation kits were used to isolate memory (CD45RO+) and naive T cells from PBMC. The protocol used for the library was 5' RACE. Sequencing used an Illumina HiSeq 2000. A universal primer binding site was added through template switching, and the final cDNA carried a unique molecular identifier so that TCR cDNA molecules could be counted accurately. First-strand cDNA for TCR alpha and beta chains was synthesized from specific primers in the conserved constant-segment region. To control for contamination, every cDNA library was double barcoded, receiving both a SMART-Mk sample barcode and Illumina barcodes. Two successive PCR steps introduced TruSeq adapter sequences along with Illumina sample barcodes. The Illumina HiSeq platform was used with custom primers to sequence TCR alpha and beta cDNA libraries. The original pipeline was this. Unique molecular identifiers were extracted from raw reads with MiGEC, and CDR3 positions were determined with MiXCR. Recombination models were inferred per individual with the repgenHMM and IGoR tools using an EM algorithm. Shared clonotypes were analyzed with the tcR package in R, and sharing was normalized by the product of cloneset sizes. To study raw recombination without the effects of thymic and clonal selection, out-of-frame nonproductive sequences were analyzed. In TCRdb, the public reads were trimmed at Q25 with fastp and aligned with MiXCR, with productive beta chains retained. Rows are unified per CDR3 protein, each entry keeping the most common DNA and genes. These V and J calls derive from TCRdb rather than the authors' analysis. The sample data list about 150,000 distinct CDR3 sequences, and around 3.6% of these were observed just once. Together, the top ten hold 8% to 8.5% of the sample.

The receptor was derived from a man younger than 30 in good health. Sequencing was done on a sample of memory T cells sorted from blood. Interpreted using the paper, the cell subset or site label stands for: CD45RO+ enriched T cells. The sequence joins TRBV6-5 to TRBJ2-7; the junction holds 12 bases that match TRBD2. DNA sequence: TGTGCCAGCAGTTACTCTCGGACTAGCGGGACTCGGGCTCACGAGCAGTACTTC. Translated, it reads CASSYSRTSGTRAHEQYF.